The 27 T cell receptor beta chains below all came from one sample that was sequenced in a study of CD8+ T cells in alopecia areata. RNA extraction was followed by reverse transcription into cDNA, which acted as the sequencing template. The data were produced by immunoSEQ multiplex PCR, yet TCRdb's version contains in-frame clones alone and is incomplete. The table lists roughly 140,000 clones, 62% of them singletons. The sample taken for sequencing was CD8+ T cells sorted from blood. These TCRs come from a human donor in good health.

This clone was detected a few times. J is TRBJ1-2 and V is TRBV6-5; D may be TRBD1 (6 bases). Germline lookup yields CDR1 MNHEY and CDR2 SVGAGI. V was cut by 5 bases and J by 8 bases, with 15 bases left in between. The CDR3 contains 13 residues. This CDR3 reads CASSPDSSGGYTF. CDR3 sequence (DNA): TGTGCCAGCAGTCCGGACAGCTCAGGCGGCTACACCTTC.

This clone appeared once. The gene calls are TRBV27 and TRBJ2-7; D gene uncertain. The CDR3 covers 13 residues. The V gene lost 1 base and the J gene lost 5 bases, with 9 bases spanning the gap. Germline-derived CDR1 and CDR2 are MNHEY and SMNVEV (reference sequence). This chain's CDR3 is CASSLYPSDEQYF. CDR3 bases: TGTGCCAGCAGTTTATACCCCTCAGACGAGCAGTACTTC.

This clone came up a few times. The rearrangement uses TRBV30 and TRBJ2-2, with D possibly matching TRBD1 (5 bases). The germline gives CDR1 GTSNPN, CDR2 SVGIG (reference sequence). The germline V and J ends were trimmed by 0 bases and 3 bases, with 11 bases remaining between them. The CDR3 covers 15 residues. This chain's CDR3 is CAWSVGVEYTGELFF. The CDR3 coding sequence is TGTGCCTGGAGTGTAGGGGTCGAGTACACCGGGGAGCTGTTTTTT.

This clone was recorded a few times. V usage is TRBV4-1 and J usage is TRBJ2-3; maybe TRBD1 (5 bases). Per the germline V gene, CDR1 is MGHRA and CDR2 is YSYEKL. With 4 bases removed from V and 3 bases from J, the gap between germline ends came to 11 bases. This CDR3 contains 14 residues. CDR3 DNA sequence: TGCGCCAGCAGCCCAGGGCCTGGGACAGATACGCAGTATTTT. Residues: CASSPGPGTDTQYF.

V usage is TRBV9 and J usage is TRBJ2-7; D perhaps matches TRBD1 (6 bases). Germline V gives CDR1 SGDLS, CDR2 YYNGEE. This CDR3 is 13 amino acids long. Trimming removed 5 bases from V and 6 bases from J, with 15 bases in between. This chain's CDR3 is CASSPQGPSEQYF. Here the CDR3 DNA reads TGTGCCAGCAGTCCACAGGGCCCCAGCGAGCAGTACTTC.

This sequence joins TRBV11-2 and TRBJ1-2; the D is unclear. This CDR3 has 14 amino acids. The V end was cut by 7 bases, the J end by 13 bases, with 25 bases between. Germline values: CDR1 SGHAT, CDR2 FQNNGV. CDR3 in amino acids: CASTLVGQLDLPTF. The CDR3 nucleotides are TGTGCCAGCACCCTTGTCGGGCAGCTCGATCTTCCCACCTTC.

The chain carries TRBV25-1 and TRBJ2-5, with TRBD1 matching over 7 bases. V shed 0 bases and J 5 bases; nucleotides not matched to a gene: 12. CDR3 length: 17 residues. The germline V gene has CDR1 MGHDK and CDR2 SYGVNS. This CDR3 is CASSEYLGQDRGETQYF. The CDR3 DNA reads TGTGCCAGCAGTGAATATCTTGGACAGGATCGCGGGGAGACCCAGTACTTC.

This chain uses TRBV5-1 with TRBJ2-7; TRBD2 aligns across 7 bases. The J segment lost 5 bases and the V segment lost 3 bases, leaving 5 bases of the junction unmatched. The CDR3 has 13 amino acids. Germline V gene data show CDR1 as SGHRS and CDR2 as YFSETQ. CDR3: CASSSGTNDEQYF. The CDR3 nucleotides are TGCGCCAGCAGCTCCGGGACTAACGACGAGCAGTACTTC.

The genes are TRBV10-3 and TRBJ1-5; no firm D call. The CDR3 is 15 amino acids. Germline V gene sequence: CDR1 ENHRY, CDR2 SYGVKD. Trimming removed 4 bases at V and 4 bases at J, with 14 bases between. The CDR3 nucleotides are TGTGCCATCAGTGTAAGGGAGTTAGAGAATCAGCCCCAGCATTTT. Its protein product is CAISVRELENQPQHF.

The chain links TRBV2 to TRBJ2-3; D might be TRBD1 (5 bases). This CDR3 spans 17 amino acids. V was clipped by 2 bases and J by 2 bases, with 17 bases between them. The germline V gene encodes CDR1 SNHLY and CDR2 FYNNEI. The CDR3 loop is CASSETGPGITTDTQYF. CDR3 nucleotides: TGTGCCAGCAGTGAAACGGGTCCAGGGATCACCACAGATACGCAGTATTTT.

The chain recombines TRBV23-1 with TRBJ1-5; D is perhaps TRBD1 (5 bases). TRBV23-1 is classed as an ORF, of uncertain function. Trimming pared 7 bases from V and 0 bases from J, leaving 22 bases between. The CDR3 has 18 amino acids. CDR3 bases: TGCGCCAGCAATCCGGGATGCCTGAGGGGTTATAGCAATCAGCCCCAGCATTTT. Protein sequence: CASNPGCLRGYSNQPQHF.

As to this clone: Other DNA variants within this sample encode the same CDR3. The chain couples TRBV27 to TRBJ2-5; a weak D match, TRBD1 (5 bases). The germline CDR1 and CDR2 sequences are MNHEY and SMNVEV (reference sequence). The ends were cut back, 2 bases at V and 4 bases at J, with 11 bases in the middle. CDR3 length: 14 residues. The CDR3 region has the DNA TGTGCCAGCAGTTTACAGGGAAGTGGAGAGACCCAGTACTTC. This translates into CASSLQGSGETQYF.

The table lists this clone with a few counts. The chain uses TRBV5-6 and TRBJ2-7; 8 bases map to TRBD1. V lost 7 bases, J lost 3 bases, and 6 bases stayed unmatched. Germline V gene data show CDR1 as SGHDT and CDR2 as YYEEEE. There are 13 residues in the CDR3. Written as DNA, the CDR3 is TGTGCCAGCGCGGACAGGGTTTTCTACGAGCAGTACTTC. Translating gives CASADRVFYEQYF.

The genes are TRBV30 and TRBJ1-5; 7 positions agree with TRBD1. CDR3 length equals 15 residues. V shed 3 bases and J 4 bases; nucleotides not matched to a gene: 9. Per germline, CDR1 GTSNPN and CDR2 SVGIG (reference sequence). The CDR3 protein is CAWSLFTGVNQPQHF. Written as DNA, the CDR3 is TGTGCCTGGAGCCTCTTCACAGGGGTTAATCAGCCCCAGCATTTT.

This clone was detected only a few times. The genes are TRBV19 and TRBJ2-7, with a weak D call TRBD1 (5 bases). V lost 6 bases to trimming and J lost 2 bases, with 14 bases between them. Germline CDR1 and CDR2: LNHDA and SQIVND (reference sequence). The CDR3 totals 14 residues. DNA for the CDR3: TGTGCCAGTAGAACAGACAGATTCGCCTACGAGCAGTACTTC. This encodes CASRTDRFAYEQYF.

This chain uses TRBV7-2 with TRBJ2-2, with D hard to call. The V gene's germline CDR1 is SGHTA and CDR2 FQGNSA. Trimming removed 0 bases at V and 7 bases at J, with 3 bases between. The CDR3 contains 12 residues. The CDR3 loop reads CASSLALGELFF. CDR3 bases: TGTGCCAGCAGCTTAGCCCTCGGGGAGCTGTTTTTT.

This chain links TRBV27 with TRBJ1-2, with D hard to call. V lost 7 bases to trimming and J lost 0 bases, with 12 bases between them. CDR1 is MNHEY, CDR2 SMNVEV, per germline (reference sequence). The CDR3 is 14 residues long. The CDR3 region has the DNA TGTGCCAGCATGGCTCCAGCGCCTAACTATGGCTACACCTTC. The encoded protein is CASMAPAPNYGYTF.

The gene calls are TRBV7-9 and TRBJ2-7, with 10 bases identical to TRBD2. With V trimmed by 5 bases and J by 2 bases, 6 bases remained unmatched. The CDR3 spans 15 residues. CDR1 is SEHNR and CDR2 is FQNEAQ in the germline V gene (reference sequence). CDR3 nucleotides: TGTGCCAGCAGCACCGGGACTAGCGTTACCTACGAGCAGTACTTC. Its translation is CASSTGTSVTYEQYF.

V and J are TRBV29-1 and TRBJ1-1; 7 bases align to TRBD1. From germline, CDR1 is SQVTM and CDR2 ANQGSEA. The V segment lost 0 bases and the J segment 0 bases; nucleotides outside the gene matches: 10. CDR3 length: 17 residues. The CDR3 protein is CSVEEEDRVGLNTEAFF. CDR3 DNA sequence: TGCAGCGTTGAAGAGGAAGACAGGGTGGGGCTGAACACTGAAGCTTTCTTT.

The chain couples TRBV7-8 to TRBJ2-5; D remains ambiguous. Germline V gives CDR1 SGHVS, CDR2 FQNEAQ. The V end was cut by 4 bases, the J end by 4 bases, with 10 bases between. The CDR3 extends over 13 amino acids. Written as DNA, the CDR3 is TGTGCCAGCAGCTACCGCTCCACAGAGACCCAGTACTTC. It yields the protein CASSYRSTETQYF.

The chain couples TRBV29-1 to TRBJ2-1, with 7 bases lining up with TRBD1. This CDR3 has 13 amino acids. J lost 7 bases, V lost 6 bases, and 9 bases had no gene match. Germline values: CDR1 SQVTM, CDR2 ANQGSEA. The CDR3 here is CSVETGVENEQFF. The CDR3 DNA sequence: TGCAGCGTAGAAACAGGGGTTGAGAATGAGCAGTTCTTC.

CDR3 bases: TGTGCCAGCAAACCGGGACAGGGTTCCAACGAGCAGTACTTC. It translates to CASKPGQGSNEQYF. The chain recombines TRBV2 with TRBJ2-7; 9 nucleotides align to TRBD1. V gave up 7 bases and J gave up 5 bases; unmatched junction bases: 9. The V gene's germline CDR1 is SNHLY and CDR2 FYNNEI. The length of the CDR3 is 14 residues.

This clone was picked up a small number of times. The V and J genes are TRBV9 and TRBJ2-1, with D maybe TRBD1 (5 bases). The CDR3 contains 18 residues. Trimming shortened V by 3 bases and J by 0 bases, and 19 bases separated the two germline ends. CDR1 SGDLS and CDR2 YYNGEE come from the germline V gene. The CDR3 DNA reads TGTGCCAGCAGCGCCGACCCGACAGCTACAAGCTCCTACAATGAGCAGTTCTTC. Translation: CASSADPTATSSYNEQFF.

The chain recombines TRBV2 with TRBJ2-5; perhaps TRBD1 as D (5 bases). V dropped 7 bases and J dropped 5 bases, with 14 bases sitting between them. The CDR3 consists of 13 residues. Germline loops: CDR1 SNHLY, CDR2 FYNNEI. The CDR3 loop reads CASTTQGLETQYF. In DNA, the CDR3 is TGTGCCAGCACCACTCAGGGATTGGAGACCCAGTACTTC.

The chain uses TRBV7-9 and TRBJ2-7; 7 bases align to TRBD2. V trimming: 1 base; J trimming: 0 bases; junction bases outside the gene matches: 6. Germline V lookup: CDR1 SEHNR, CDR2 FQNEAQ (reference sequence). The CDR3 runs 16 residues. CDR3 in DNA: TGTGCCAGCAGCTTAGGCGGGGGAGGGTTCTCCTACGAGCAGTACTTC. Protein sequence: CASSLGGGGFSYEQYF.

This chain links TRBV4-2 with TRBJ2-2; 11 nucleotides match TRBD2. The CDR3 loop spans 19 amino acids. CDR1 LGHNA and CDR2 YNFKEQ come from the germline V gene. V was clipped by 4 bases and J by 3 bases; unmatched bases: 13. The CDR3, as DNA: TGTGCCAGCAGCCGATCGGGACTAGCGGCGGAGATGGACACCGGGGAGCTGTTTTTT. Its protein is CASSRSGLAAEMDTGELFF.

J is TRBJ2-2 and V is TRBV9; TRBD1 is a possible D gene (5 bases). The CDR3 consists of 12 residues. Per the germline V gene, CDR1 is SGDLS and CDR2 is YYNGEE. The V end lost 4 bases, the J end lost 6 bases, and 7 bases lay between the germline ends. The CDR3 region is CASSQGAGELFF. CDR3 DNA sequence: TGTGCCAGCAGCCAGGGCGCCGGGGAGCTGTTTTTT.